This is a list of T cell receptor beta chains from one sample in a study of blood T cell repertoires in COVID-19. Data came from immunoSEQ multiplex PCR; TCRdb stores just in-frame clones and leaves some out. The repertoire holds fewer than 350,000 clones, approximately 86% seen once, with about 8.6% in the top ten. Specimen: peripheral blood. The source of these receptors is a man in his forties with active or convalescent COVID-19. Each CDR3 is given with its conserved first and last residue. The order of the fields is clone size, D gene, J gene, V gene, CDR3 DNA, CDR3 protein. The D gene is left open where the match is weak. Clone size is given for some rows only: seen once, a few or many times, or a class if the clone is expanded.

clone_size: .; d_call: .; j_call: TRBJ2-1; v_call: TRBV9; cdr3_nt: TGTGCCAGCAGCGGCGGAGGTATCGCCTACAATGAGCAGTTCTTC; cdr3_aa: CASSGGGIAYNEQFF
clone_size: .; d_call: .; j_call: TRBJ1-2; v_call: TRBV25-1; cdr3_nt: TGTGCCAGCAGTGAAGGCGGTTATGGCTACACCTTC; cdr3_aa: CASSEGGYGYTF
clone_size: .; d_call: .; j_call: TRBJ2-7; v_call: TRBV7-3; cdr3_nt: TGTGCCAGCAGCCCCCAGGGCAGCTCCTACGAGCAGTACTTC; cdr3_aa: CASSPQGSSYEQYF
clone_size: few; d_call: .; j_call: TRBJ2-5; v_call: TRBV6-5; cdr3_nt: TGTGCCAGCACCTTGTACCGGGGAGAGACCCAGTACTTC; cdr3_aa: CASTLYRGETQYF
clone_size: .; d_call: TRBD1; j_call: TRBJ2-7; v_call: TRBV29-1; cdr3_nt: TGCAGCGTTGAGGCCCCGGGACAGGGGGACTACGAGCAGTACTTC; cdr3_aa: CSVEAPGQGDYEQYF
clone_size: .; d_call: .; j_call: TRBJ1-1; v_call: TRBV7-9; cdr3_nt: TGTGCCAGCAGCGGACAGTTGGGGGCTTTCTTT; cdr3_aa: CASSGQLGAFF
clone_size: .; d_call: .; j_call: TRBJ1-2; v_call: TRBV12-3/TRBV12-4; cdr3_nt: TGTGCCAGCAGCCTAGTCCAAGGGGATGGCTACACCTTC; cdr3_aa: CASSLVQGDGYTF
clone_size: .; d_call: TRBD2; j_call: TRBJ2-3; v_call: TRBV5-5; cdr3_nt: TGTGCCAGCAGCTTGGTACGCGGGGGGGCGACAGATACGCAGTATTTT; cdr3_aa: CASSLVRGGATDTQYF
clone_size: .; d_call: .; j_call: TRBJ2-3; v_call: TRBV6-1; cdr3_nt: TGTGGTCGAGGTGGCACAGATACGCAGTATTTT; cdr3_aa: CGRGGTDTQYF
clone_size: .; d_call: .; j_call: TRBJ2-7; v_call: TRBV18; cdr3_nt: TGTGCCAGCTCACCACCGTCGAGGAACGAGCAGTACTTC; cdr3_aa: CASSPPSRNEQYF
clone_size: .; d_call: TRBD1; j_call: TRBJ2-7; v_call: TRBV30; cdr3_nt: TGTGCCTCAGCCGGACAGGGGCCGACCCGCGAGCAGTACTTC; cdr3_aa: CASAGQGPTREQYF
clone_size: .; d_call: .; j_call: TRBJ1-1; v_call: TRBV30; cdr3_nt: TGTGCCTGGAGTATTCTGACAGCTGAAGCTTTCTTT; cdr3_aa: CAWSILTAEAFF
clone_size: .; d_call: .; j_call: TRBJ1-2; v_call: TRBV13; cdr3_nt: TGTGCCAGCAGCTTAGGCTCCGGGGGGCAAGGCTACACCTTC; cdr3_aa: CASSLGSGGQGYTF
clone_size: .; d_call: .; j_call: TRBJ1-2; v_call: TRBV7-8; cdr3_nt: TGTGCCAGCAGCTTAGCCGGGAGCCCACACTATGGCTACACCTTC; cdr3_aa: CASSLAGSPHYGYTF
clone_size: .; d_call: .; j_call: TRBJ1-3; v_call: TRBV18; cdr3_nt: TGTGCCAGCTCACGGGAGGGAAACACCATATATTTT; cdr3_aa: CASSREGNTIYF
clone_size: .; d_call: TRBD2; j_call: TRBJ2-1; v_call: TRBV2; cdr3_nt: TGTGCCAGCACACCTAGCGGGAGCCTGTTCGATGAGCAGTTCTTC; cdr3_aa: CASTPSGSLFDEQFF
clone_size: .; d_call: .; j_call: TRBJ2-3; v_call: TRBV29-1; cdr3_nt: TGCAGCGGGACCGGACAGAGCACAGATACGCAGTATTTT; cdr3_aa: CSGTGQSTDTQYF
clone_size: .; d_call: TRBD1; j_call: TRBJ1-5; v_call: TRBV30; cdr3_nt: TGTGCCTGGAGTCCCGGACAGGCTGGTCAGCCCCAGCATTTT; cdr3_aa: CAWSPGQAGQPQHF
clone_size: .; d_call: TRBD1; j_call: TRBJ1-1; v_call: TRBV7-9; cdr3_nt: TGTGCCAGCAGCTTAGTTGACAGGGGACTTGGTGAAGCTTTCTTT; cdr3_aa: CASSLVDRGLGEAFF
clone_size: .; d_call: TRBD2; j_call: TRBJ2-1; v_call: TRBV2; cdr3_nt: TGTGCCAGCCTTGTGACTAGCGGGGACAATGAGCAGTTCTTC; cdr3_aa: CASLVTSGDNEQFF
clone_size: .; d_call: TRBD1; j_call: TRBJ1-4; v_call: TRBV24-1; cdr3_nt: TGTGCCACCAGTGTTTTGGACAGGGAGGCGTTTTTT; cdr3_aa: CATSVLDREAFF
clone_size: once; d_call: TRBD1; j_call: TRBJ1-1; v_call: TRBV13; cdr3_nt: TGTGCCAGCAGCTTGGACAGGGGCGCTGAAGCTTTCTTT; cdr3_aa: CASSLDRGAEAFF
clone_size: .; d_call: .; j_call: TRBJ1-1; v_call: TRBV6-1; cdr3_nt: TGTGCCAGCAGTGAACCCCAAGCGGGAGGGGAAGCTTTCTTT; cdr3_aa: CASSEPQAGGEAFF
clone_size: .; d_call: TRBD1; j_call: TRBJ1-2; v_call: TRBV7-6; cdr3_nt: TGTGCCAGCAGCTTTGGGGGGACAGCGGGCAGCTACTATGGCTACACCTTC; cdr3_aa: CASSFGGTAGSYYGYTF
clone_size: .; d_call: TRBD1; j_call: TRBJ2-7; v_call: TRBV10-3; cdr3_nt: TGTGCCATCAGTGAGGTTAGGACAGGGGTCAGCAACGAGCAGTACTTC; cdr3_aa: CAISEVRTGVSNEQYF
clone_size: .; d_call: TRBD1; j_call: TRBJ1-5; v_call: TRBV4-1; cdr3_nt: TGCGCCAGCAGCCCGAGGGCGGGGACAGTTAGCAATCAGCCCCAGCATTTT; cdr3_aa: CASSPRAGTVSNQPQHF